What follows are 24 T cell receptor beta chains derived from one specimen sequenced in a study of CD8 T cells in ankylosing spondylitis. TCRdb independently ran MiXCR on the 5' RACE reads; one entry per CDR3 protein. The sample consists of 200,000 to 300,000 distinct CDR3 sequences, 24% of them appearing once. The sample was blood, either unsorted or a sorted T cell fraction (not recorded which). These receptors originate from a male donor with ankylosing spondylitis or in good health (not recorded which).

This chain uses TRBV20-1 with TRBJ2-3, with D possibly TRBD2 on 5 matching bases. With 1 base removed from V and 8 bases from J, the gap between germline ends came to 19 bases. The CDR3 spans 15 residues. Germline V CDR1 and CDR2: DFQATT, SNEGSKA (reference sequence). The CDR3 sequence: CSARGASPPQPTQYF. The CDR3, as DNA: TGCAGTGCTAGAGGGGCTAGCCCCCCTCAGCCTACGCAGTATTTT.

This clonotype was seen only a few times. V gene TRBV12-3 or TRBV12-4 combines with J gene TRBJ2-2, with D perhaps TRBD1 (8 bases). The V end lost 6 bases, the J end lost 5 bases, and 13 bases lay between the germline ends. CDR3 length: 14 residues. CDR3 amino acids: CASRKQGGTGELFF. The DNA for the CDR3 is TGTGCCAGCAGAAAACAGGGGGGGACCGGGGAGCTGTTTTTT.

This clonotype was seen at least ten times. V gene TRBV20-1 combines with J gene TRBJ1-1; D is ambiguous. Germline CDR1 is DFQATT and CDR2 is SNEGSKA (reference sequence). V gave up 8 bases and J gave up 3 bases, with 7 bases separating them. This CDR3 region has 10 residues. The CDR3 region is CSMRDTEAFF. The CDR3, as DNA: TGCAGTATGCGGGACACTGAAGCTTTCTTT.

This chain joins TRBV20-1 and TRBJ2-7, with 10 bases lining up with TRBD2. The germline gives CDR1 DFQATT, CDR2 SNEGSKA (reference sequence). Losses at the gene ends were 1 base for V and 0 bases for J; bases not matched to a gene: 3. The CDR3 length is 15 residues. CDR3 amino acids: CSARAAGGLSYEQYF. The CDR3 DNA sequence: TGCAGTGCTAGAGCAGCGGGGGGGCTCTCCTACGAGCAGTACTTC.

This clonotype was seen repeatedly, ten times or more. The chain combines TRBV5-1 with TRBJ1-2, with a tentative D call TRBD1 (6 bases). Germline loops: CDR1 SGHRS, CDR2 YFSETQ. The V gene lost 3 bases and the J gene lost 0 bases, with 27 bases spanning the gap. CDR3 length: 20 residues. The CDR3 sequence: CASSSGHGPGFKSTNYGYTF. CDR3 coding DNA: TGCGCCAGCAGCTCGGGACACGGGCCTGGATTCAAGAGTACTAACTATGGCTACACCTTC.

The genes are TRBV5-5 and TRBJ1-1; tentative D call: TRBD1 (6 bases). Trimming shortened V by 4 bases and J by 4 bases, and 11 bases separated the two germline ends. Germline values: CDR1 SGHKS, CDR2 YYEKEE (reference sequence). The CDR3 is made up of 13 amino acids. Here the CDR3 DNA reads TGTGCCAGCAGCATGCCCAGGGGCACTGAAGCTTTCTTT. Translation gives CASSMPRGTEAFF.

The chain joins TRBV6-5 to TRBJ2-2; D might be TRBD2 (5 bases). Germline lookup yields CDR1 MNHEY and CDR2 SVGAGI. This CDR3 contains 15 residues. Trimming left V 2 bases short and J 1 base short, with 8 bases between. The CDR3 DNA sequence: TGTGCCAGCAGTTACCTCGGGGAGAACACCGGGGAGCTGTTTTTT. Protein: CASSYLGENTGELFF.

This clonotype was picked up many times. The chain has TRBV28 and TRBJ1-5; TRBD1 is a possible D gene (6 bases). Germline lookup yields CDR1 MDHEN and CDR2 SYDVKM. The CDR3 totals 16 residues. V shed 2 bases and J shed 7 bases, with 18 bases lying between them. CDR3 coding DNA: TGTGCCAGCAGTTTAGGAGGTCCCGGGGGGGCGCAGCCCCAGCATTTT. Encoded protein: CASSLGGPGGAQPQHF.

In its sample, this clonotype was seen once. The V and J genes are TRBV12-3 or TRBV12-4 and TRBJ2-2; possible D gene TRBD2, 5 bases. The CDR3 sequence is 15 residues long. The ends were cut back, 3 bases at V and 1 base at J, with 9 bases in the middle. This CDR3 reads CASSFWAGNTGELFF. The CDR3 DNA follows: TGTGCCAGCAGTTTTTGGGCGGGGAACACCGGGGAGCTGTTTTTT.

This chain uses TRBV29-1 with TRBJ1-2; D uncertain. Germline assignment: CDR1 SQVTM and CDR2 ANQGSEA. Between the trimmed V and J ends, which lost 4 bases and 4 bases, there was a span of 7 bases. The CDR3 consists of 11 residues. CDR3 DNA: TGCAGCGTTGGGACCCTCTATGGCTACACCTTC. Protein product: CSVGTLYGYTF.

This clonotype was found many times. The chain recombines TRBV20-1 with TRBJ2-7; TRBD2 might be the D (5 bases). The V and J ends lost 5 bases and 4 bases respectively, with 9 bases between them. The CDR3 spans 11 residues. CDR1 and CDR2 from the germline V gene are DFQATT and SNEGSKA (reference sequence). The CDR3 sequence is CSARSGYEQYF. The CDR3 DNA reads TGCAGTGCTCGTTCGGGATACGAGCAGTACTTC.

This clonotype was seen a handful of times. This rearrangement joins TRBV20-1 to TRBJ1-5; D is undetermined. V lost 1 base, J lost 8 bases, and 9 bases lay in between. The germline V gene has CDR1 DFQATT and CDR2 SNEGSKA (reference sequence). This CDR3 has 12 amino acids. The CDR3 nucleotides read TGCAGTGCTAGAGGGGGTCTCGAGCCCCAGCATTTT. This translates into CSARGGLEPQHF.

This clonotype was seen more than once but under ten times. The V gene is TRBV20-1, the J gene TRBJ1-6, with D perhaps matching TRBD1 (6 bases). CDR3 length: 14 amino acids. Trimming stripped 3 bases from V and 7 bases from J, with 13 bases between. Germline CDR1 and CDR2: DFQATT and SNEGSKA (reference sequence). The CDR3 sequence is CSASPGATNSPLHF. Written as DNA, the CDR3 is TGCAGTGCTAGCCCGGGGGCAACCAATTCACCCCTCCACTTT.

The rearrangement joins TRBV12-3 or TRBV12-4 to TRBJ2-1; D ambiguous. The CDR3 extends over 13 amino acids. V dropped 7 bases and J dropped 2 bases, with 9 bases sitting between them. CDR3: CASKTRTYNEQFF. The CDR3 DNA sequence: TGTGCCAGCAAGACTCGTACCTACAATGAGCAGTTCTTC.

This clonotype was picked up a small number of times. This chain joins TRBV9 and TRBJ2-7; D may be TRBD1 (7 bases). Germline CDR1 and CDR2: SGDLS and YYNGEE. V was trimmed by 0 bases and J by 7 bases, leaving 14 bases between them. This CDR3 is built from 14 residues. The CDR3 loop reads CASSVGQGAGEQYF. As DNA, the CDR3 is TGTGCCAGCAGCGTAGGACAGGGTGCGGGGGAGCAGTACTTC.

The gene calls are TRBV12-3 or TRBV12-4 and TRBJ2-1; D ambiguous. The V end lost 5 bases, the J end lost 8 bases, and 10 bases lay between the germline ends. The CDR3 totals 12 residues. CDR3: CASSGNSYEQFF. The CDR3 nucleotides read TGTGCCAGCAGTGGGAATTCCTATGAGCAGTTCTTC.

This clonotype was detected many times. This sequence joins TRBV5-1 and TRBJ2-2; maybe TRBD2 (5 bases). V gave up 5 bases and J gave up 4 bases, with 12 bases separating them. This CDR3 has 14 amino acids. The germline V gene has CDR1 SGHRS and CDR2 YFSETQ. The CDR3 sequence: CASRVAGGTGELFF. The CDR3 DNA is TGCGCCAGCAGGGTCGCGGGCGGCACCGGGGAGCTGTTTTTT.

The chain has TRBV10-3 and TRBJ2-3; 11 positions match TRBD2. With 6 bases clipped from V and 0 bases from J, the junction kept 8 bases outside the gene matches. The germline V gene encodes CDR1 ENHRY and CDR2 SYGVKD. The length of the CDR3 is 17 residues. Written as DNA, the CDR3 is TGTGCCATCAGGCCTAGGGCTAGCGGGGGGAGCACAGATACGCAGTATTTT. Protein: CAIRPRASGGSTDTQYF.

At least ten counts were recorded for this clonotype. This chain joins TRBV29-1 and TRBJ2-5; D is possibly TRBD1 or TRBD2 (5 bases each). The V end lost 4 bases, the J end lost 5 bases, and 20 bases lay between the germline ends. Germline CDR1 SQVTM, CDR2 ANQGSEA. This CDR3 contains 15 residues. CDR3 residues: CSVASSLQGGETQYF. The CDR3 DNA follows: TGCAGCGTTGCTTCATCGTTGCAGGGCGGGGAGACCCAGTACTTC.

The V and J genes are TRBV18 and TRBJ2-1; D gene unclear. There are 11 residues in the CDR3. The germline V gene has CDR1 KGHSH and CDR2 LQKENI. V shed 3 bases and J shed 9 bases, with 6 bases lying between them. The CDR3 sequence is CASSPVGEQFF. The CDR3 bases are TGTGCCAGCTCACCGGTCGGTGAGCAGTTCTTC.

This clonotype was detected many times. This chain joins TRBV20-1 and TRBJ2-7, with a weak D call TRBD1 (6 bases). V was clipped by 1 base and J by 3 bases, with 13 bases between them. The CDR3 has 14 amino acids. Germline loops: CDR1 DFQATT, CDR2 SNEGSKA (reference sequence). The CDR3 DNA reads TGCAGTGCTAGAGGGGAGACAGGCATCTACGAGCAGTACTTC. Residues: CSARGETGIYEQYF.

This rearrangement joins TRBV6-1 to TRBJ1-1; D is uncertain. Trimming stripped 3 bases from V and 1 base from J, with 9 bases between. The germline V gene encodes CDR1 MNHNS and CDR2 SASEGT. This CDR3 comprises 14 residues. CDR3 sequence reads: CASSEGPGNTEAFF. The CDR3 coding sequence is TGTGCCAGCAGTGAGGGTCCGGGGAACACTGAAGCTTTCTTT.

The rearrangement joins TRBV12-3 or TRBV12-4 to TRBJ1-2; D call uncertain. Trimming shortened V by 2 bases and J by 8 bases, and 12 bases separated the two germline ends. The CDR3 runs to 13 residues. The CDR3: CASSLRSNFGYTF. The DNA of the CDR3 is TGTGCCAGCAGTTTAAGGTCCAACTTCGGCTACACCTTC.

This clonotype was seen a few times. This chain joins TRBV6-1 and TRBJ2-2; D not certain. This CDR3 contains 14 residues. The germline gives CDR1 MNHNS, CDR2 SASEGT. V dropped 6 bases and J dropped 3 bases, with 11 bases sitting between them. The CDR3 DNA is TGTGCCAGCAGATCCCGCGCCCACACCGGGGAGCTGTTTTTT. Residues: CASRSRAHTGELFF.